Described below is a single T cell receptor beta chain sequence and its context. Its antigen is undetermined. Processing of graft tissue released intraepithelial and lamina propria lymphocytes. Germline lookup yields CDR1 LNHDA and CDR2 SQIVND (reference sequence). V lost 3 bases to trimming and J lost 5 bases, with 16 bases between them. The CDR3 covers 15 residues. The data stem from a study of graft-versus-host responses after intestinal transplantation. As for the study in general: Induction using anti-thymocyte globulin, followed by tacrolimus and steroids for roughly 3 years, was given to all recipients. Study-wide results and limits: Among recipient marrow samples, GvH clones were found; some appeared first in ileum or blood. Allograft clonal ratios (graft-versus-host to host-versus-graft) were high in patients who had graft-donor T cell macrochimerism.

Data came from immunoSEQ multiplex PCR; TCRdb stores just in-frame clones and leaves some out. The table shows tens of thousands of clones, with under 90% occurring only once. Sequenced material: ileum tissue, taken 350 to 400 days after transplant. This sequence joins TRBV19 and TRBJ2-5; D is tentatively TRBD1 or TRBD2 (5 bases each). This TCR derives from a human patient who received an intestinal transplant, so some T cells may come from the graft donor. CDR3 DNA: TGTGCCAGTAGTATTTTGGGATTCTGGGGGGAGACCCAGTACTTC. The encoded protein is CASSILGFWGETQYF. Variable domain in full (rest from reference TRBV19 and TRBJ2-5): DGGITQSPKYLFRKEGQNVTLSCEQNLNHDAMYWYRQDPGQGLRLIYYSQIVNDFQKGDIAEGYSVSREKKESFPLTVTSAQKNPTAFYLCASSILGFWGETQYFGPGTRLLVL.